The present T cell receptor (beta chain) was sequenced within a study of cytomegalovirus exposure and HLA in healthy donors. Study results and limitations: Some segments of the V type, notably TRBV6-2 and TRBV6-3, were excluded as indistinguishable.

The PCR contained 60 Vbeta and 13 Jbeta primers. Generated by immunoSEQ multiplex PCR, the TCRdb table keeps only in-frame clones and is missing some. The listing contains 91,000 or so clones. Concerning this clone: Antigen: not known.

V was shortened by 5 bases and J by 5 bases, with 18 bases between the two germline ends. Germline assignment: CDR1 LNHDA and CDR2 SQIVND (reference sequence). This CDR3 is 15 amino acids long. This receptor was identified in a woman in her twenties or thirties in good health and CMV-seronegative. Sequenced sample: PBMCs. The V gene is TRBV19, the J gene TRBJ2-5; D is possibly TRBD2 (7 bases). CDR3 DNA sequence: TGTGCCAGTAGTCCTTGGGGGGGCGGACTGGAGACCCAGTACTTC. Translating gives CASSPWGGGLETQYF.